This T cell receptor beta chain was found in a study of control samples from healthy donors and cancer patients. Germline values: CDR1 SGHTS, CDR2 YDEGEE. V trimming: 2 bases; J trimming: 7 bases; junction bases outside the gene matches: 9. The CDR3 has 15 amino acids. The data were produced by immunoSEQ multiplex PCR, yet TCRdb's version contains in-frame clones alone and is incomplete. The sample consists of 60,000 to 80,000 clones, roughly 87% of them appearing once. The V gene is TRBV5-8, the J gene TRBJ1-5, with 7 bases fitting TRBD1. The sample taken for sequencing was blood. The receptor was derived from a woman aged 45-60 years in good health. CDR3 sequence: CASSLSRDSSQPQHF. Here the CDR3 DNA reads TGTGCCAGCAGCTTATCGCGGGACAGCTCCCAGCCCCAGCATTTT.